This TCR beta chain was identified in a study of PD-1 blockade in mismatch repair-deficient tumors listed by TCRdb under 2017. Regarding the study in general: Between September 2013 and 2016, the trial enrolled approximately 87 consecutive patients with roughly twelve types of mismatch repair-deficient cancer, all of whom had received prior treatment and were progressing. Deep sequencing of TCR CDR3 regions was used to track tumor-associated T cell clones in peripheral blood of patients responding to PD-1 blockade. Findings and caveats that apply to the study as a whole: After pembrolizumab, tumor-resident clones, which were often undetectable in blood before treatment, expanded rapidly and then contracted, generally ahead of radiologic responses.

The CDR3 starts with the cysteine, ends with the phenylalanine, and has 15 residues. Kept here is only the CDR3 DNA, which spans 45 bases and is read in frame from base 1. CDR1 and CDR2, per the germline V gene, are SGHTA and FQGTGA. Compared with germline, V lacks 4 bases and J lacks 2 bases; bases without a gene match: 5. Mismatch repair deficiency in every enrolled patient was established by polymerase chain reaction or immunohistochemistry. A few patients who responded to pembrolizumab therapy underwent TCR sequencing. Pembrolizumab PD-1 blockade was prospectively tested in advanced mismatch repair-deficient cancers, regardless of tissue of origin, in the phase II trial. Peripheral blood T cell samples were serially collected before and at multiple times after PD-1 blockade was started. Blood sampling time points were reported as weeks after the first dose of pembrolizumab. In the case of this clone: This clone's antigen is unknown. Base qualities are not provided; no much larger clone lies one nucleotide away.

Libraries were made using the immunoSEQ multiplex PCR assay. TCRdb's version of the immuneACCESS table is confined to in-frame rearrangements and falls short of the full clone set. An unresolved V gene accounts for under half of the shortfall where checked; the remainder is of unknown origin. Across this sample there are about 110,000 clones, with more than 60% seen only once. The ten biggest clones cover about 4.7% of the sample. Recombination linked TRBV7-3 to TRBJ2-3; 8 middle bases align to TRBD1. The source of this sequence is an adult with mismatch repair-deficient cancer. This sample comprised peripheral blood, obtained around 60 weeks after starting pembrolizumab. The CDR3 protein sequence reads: CASSSRGQTTDTQYF. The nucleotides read TGTGCCAGCAGCTCCAGGGGGCAGACCACAGATACGCAGTATTTT.